The sequence of this TCR beta chain was determined in a study of cytomegalovirus exposure and HLA in healthy donors. Whole-study findings and limits: Most TCR sequences were seen very rarely across donors, but some public TCRs occurred in many.

Primers included in the PCR were 60 Vbeta and 13 Jbeta primers. Some clones are missing from TCRdb's copy, which holds only in-frame ones; the method was immunoSEQ multiplex PCR. The sample holds about 180,000 clones, approximately 84% seen once. A remark on this clone: What it recognizes is unknown.

The receptor was isolated from a girl aged 5 to 17 in good health and CMV-seropositive. The sequenced sample was PBMCs.

This CDR3 is CASSQDRGGTYEQYF. In nucleotides, the CDR3 is TGCGCCAGCAGCCAAGATAGGGGCGGGACCTACGAGCAGTACTTC. The rearrangement uses TRBV4-1 and TRBJ2-7; D is possibly TRBD2 (6 bases). V dropped 0 bases and J dropped 2 bases, with 11 bases sitting between them. Germline assignment: CDR1 MGHRA and CDR2 YSYEKL. The CDR3 is 15 residues long.